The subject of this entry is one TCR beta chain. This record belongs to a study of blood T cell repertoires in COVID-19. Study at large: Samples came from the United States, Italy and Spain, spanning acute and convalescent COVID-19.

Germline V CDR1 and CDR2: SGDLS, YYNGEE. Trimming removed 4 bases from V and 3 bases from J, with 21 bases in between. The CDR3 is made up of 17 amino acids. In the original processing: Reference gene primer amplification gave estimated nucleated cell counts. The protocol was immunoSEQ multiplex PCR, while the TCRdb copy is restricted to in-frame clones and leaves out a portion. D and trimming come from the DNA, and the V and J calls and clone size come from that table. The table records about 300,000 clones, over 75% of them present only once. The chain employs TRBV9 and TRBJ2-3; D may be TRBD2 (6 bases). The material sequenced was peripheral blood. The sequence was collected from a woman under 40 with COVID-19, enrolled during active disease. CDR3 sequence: CASSPNTGGFQTDTQYF. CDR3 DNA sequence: TGTGCCAGCAGCCCTAACACAGGAGGGTTCCAAACAGATACGCAGTATTTT. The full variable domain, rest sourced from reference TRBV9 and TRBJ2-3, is DSGVTQTPKHLITATGQRVTLRCSPRSGDLSVYWYQQSLDQGLQFLIQYYNGEERAKGNILERFSAQQFPDLHSELNLSSLELGDSALYFCASSPNTGGFQTDTQYFGPGTRLTVL.